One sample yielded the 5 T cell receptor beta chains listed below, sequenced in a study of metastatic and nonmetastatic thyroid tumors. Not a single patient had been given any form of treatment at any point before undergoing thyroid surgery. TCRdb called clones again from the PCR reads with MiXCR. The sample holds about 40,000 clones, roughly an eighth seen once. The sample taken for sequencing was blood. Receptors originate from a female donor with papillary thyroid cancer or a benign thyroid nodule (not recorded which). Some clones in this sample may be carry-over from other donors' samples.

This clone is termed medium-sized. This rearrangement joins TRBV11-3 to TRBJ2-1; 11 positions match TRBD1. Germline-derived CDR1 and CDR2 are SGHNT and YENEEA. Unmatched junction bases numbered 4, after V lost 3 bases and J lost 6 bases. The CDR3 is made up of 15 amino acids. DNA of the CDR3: TGTGCCAGCAGCTTCGGACAGGGGGCCGGCAATGAGCAGTTCTTC. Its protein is CASSFGQGAGNEQFF.

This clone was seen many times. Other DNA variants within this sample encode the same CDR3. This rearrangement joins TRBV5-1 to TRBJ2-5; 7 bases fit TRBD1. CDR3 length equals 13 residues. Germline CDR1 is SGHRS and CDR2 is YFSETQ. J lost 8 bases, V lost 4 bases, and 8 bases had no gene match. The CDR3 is CASSVTGSGTQYF. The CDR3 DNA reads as TGCGCCAGCAGCGTGACAGGGTCAGGAACCCAGTACTTC. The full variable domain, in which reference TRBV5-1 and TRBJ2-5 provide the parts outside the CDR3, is KAGVTQTPRYLIKTRGQQVTLSCSPISGHRSVSWYQQTPGQGLQFLFEYFSETQRNKGNFPGRFSGRQFSNSRSEMNVSTLELGDSALYLCASSVTGSGTQYFGPGTRLLVL.

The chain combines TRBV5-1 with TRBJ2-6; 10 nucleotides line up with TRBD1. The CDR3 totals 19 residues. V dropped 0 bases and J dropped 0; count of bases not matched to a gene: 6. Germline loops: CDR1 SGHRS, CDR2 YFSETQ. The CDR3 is CASSLDRWTGGSGANVLTF. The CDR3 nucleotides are TGCGCCAGCAGCTTGGACCGTTGGACAGGGGGCTCTGGGGCCAACGTCCTGACTTTC. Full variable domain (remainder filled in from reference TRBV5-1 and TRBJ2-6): KAGVTQTPRYLIKTRGQQVTLSCSPISGHRSVSWYQQTPGQGLQFLFEYFSETQRNKGNFPGRFSGRQFSNSRSEMNVSTLELGDSALYLCASSLDRWTGGSGANVLTFGAGSRLTVL.

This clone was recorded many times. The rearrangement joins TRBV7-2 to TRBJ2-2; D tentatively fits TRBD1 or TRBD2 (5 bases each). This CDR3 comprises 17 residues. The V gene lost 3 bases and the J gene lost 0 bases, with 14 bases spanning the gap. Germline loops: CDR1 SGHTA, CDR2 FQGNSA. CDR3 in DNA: TGTGCCAGCAGCTTTAGGGACCCATCCCCGAACACCGGGGAGCTGTTTTTT. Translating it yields CASSFRDPSPNTGELFF.

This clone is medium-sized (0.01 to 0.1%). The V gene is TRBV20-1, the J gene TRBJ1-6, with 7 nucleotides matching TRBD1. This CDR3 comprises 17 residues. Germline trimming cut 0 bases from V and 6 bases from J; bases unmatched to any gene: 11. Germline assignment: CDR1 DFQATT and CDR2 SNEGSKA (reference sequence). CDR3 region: CSARDPKTGTTNSPLHF. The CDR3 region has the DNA TGCAGTGCTAGAGATCCGAAGACAGGGACAACTAATTCACCCCTCCACTTT.